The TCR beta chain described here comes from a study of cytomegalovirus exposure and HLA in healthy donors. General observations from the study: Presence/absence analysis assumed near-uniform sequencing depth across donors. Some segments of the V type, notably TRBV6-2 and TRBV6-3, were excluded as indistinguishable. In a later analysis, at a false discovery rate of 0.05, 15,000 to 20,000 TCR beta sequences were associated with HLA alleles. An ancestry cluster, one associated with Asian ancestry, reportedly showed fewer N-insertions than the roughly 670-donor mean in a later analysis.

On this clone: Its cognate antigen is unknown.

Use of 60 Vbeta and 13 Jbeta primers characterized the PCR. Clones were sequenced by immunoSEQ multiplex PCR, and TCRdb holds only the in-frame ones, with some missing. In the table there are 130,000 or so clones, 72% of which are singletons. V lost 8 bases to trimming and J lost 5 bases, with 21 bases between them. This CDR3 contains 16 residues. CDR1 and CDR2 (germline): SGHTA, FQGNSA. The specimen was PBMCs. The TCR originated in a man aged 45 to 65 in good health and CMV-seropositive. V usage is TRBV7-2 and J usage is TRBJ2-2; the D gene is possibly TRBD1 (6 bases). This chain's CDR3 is CASVKGGGQVTGELFF. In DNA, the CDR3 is TGTGCCAGCGTTAAAGGGGGTGGCCAAGTAACCGGGGAGCTGTTTTTT.